A selection of T cell receptor beta chains follows, all from one sample in a study of blood T cells in healthy people across ages. TCRdb reanalysed the 5' RACE reads using MiXCR and keeps one entry per CDR3 protein. Of 1.5 million or so distinct CDR3 sequences listed, around 40% are singletons. The specimen sequenced was blood. The receptor set was obtained from a young woman in good health. CDR3s include the opening cysteine and the closing phenylalanine or tryptophan. D genes are given only for firm matches. Clone size is stated in some rows and not others, as once, few, many or a class when expanded.

>TRBJ2-1|TRBV20-1|NA|NA
CSASPGTPVSEQFF
TGCAGTGCTAGCCCCGGGACTCCTGTTAGTGAGCAGTTCTTC
>TRBJ2-7|TRBV5-1|NA|TRBD1
CASSVNSGTGIYEQYF
TGCGCCAGCAGCGTGAACTCCGGGACAGGGATCTACGAGCAGTACTTC
>TRBJ1-5|TRBV7-2|few|NA
CPSSLETANQPQHF
TGTCCCAGCAGTTTGGAGACAGCTAATCAGCCCCAGCATTTT
>TRBJ1-5|TRBV10-3|NA|NA
CAISETDFWQPRHF
TGTGCCATCAGTGAGACAGATTTTTGGCAGCCCCGGCATTTT
>TRBJ2-3|TRBV11-1|once|TRBD2
CTGSPRGAGGPNTQYF
TGTACCGGCAGCCCACGGGGAGCGGGAGGGCCGAATACGCAGTATTTT
>TRBJ1-4|TRBV12-3/TRBV12-4|few|NA
CASRSYGATNEKLFF
TGTGCCAGCAGGTCATACGGGGCAACTAATGAAAAACTGTTTTTT
>TRBJ2-5|TRBV5-1|NA|NA
CASREGLQETQYF
TGCGCCAGCAGGGAGGGGCTCCAAGAGACCCAGTACTTC
>TRBJ2-5|TRBV2|few|NA
CASSAGQTTSEQYF
TGTGCCAGCAGTGCGGGGCAGACCACGAGTGAGCAGTACTTC
>TRBJ1-1|TRBV29-1|NA|TRBD1
CSAMVRTGNTEAFF
TGCAGCGCCATGGTGAGGACAGGGAACACTGAAGCTTTCTTT
>TRBJ2-7|TRBV3-1|many|NA
CASSQARCTYEQYF
TGTGCCAGCAGCCAAGCACGGTGTACCTACGAGCAGTACTTC
>TRBJ2-5|TRBV20-1|NA|NA
CSALLGDWGRPDETQYF
TGCAGTGCTCTTTTGGGGGATTGGGGGCGCCCCGATGAGACCCAGTACTTC
>TRBJ2-7|TRBV5-1|many|NA
CASSLVVSYEQYF
TGCGCCAGCAGCTTGGTCGTTTCCTACGAGCAGTACTTC
>TRBJ2-1|TRBV29-1|NA|NA
CSVERVSGIPYNEQFF
TGCAGCGTTGAAAGGGTTAGCGGCATCCCCTACAATGAGCAGTTCTTC
>TRBJ1-5|TRBV4-3|NA|NA
CASSQEIADSNQPQHF
TGCGCCAGCAGCCAAGAGATAGCAGACAGCAATCAGCCCCAGCATTTT
>TRBJ2-2|TRBV7-8|few|NA
CASSFGTAPSRTGELFF
TGTGCCAGCAGCTTTGGGACCGCCCCAAGTAGGACCGGGGAGCTGTTTTTT
>TRBJ2-7|TRBV11-2|NA|NA
CASSVDRYNEQYF
TGTGCCAGCAGCGTAGATAGGTACAATGAGCAGTACTTC
>TRBJ2-7|TRBV6-2/TRBV6-3|many|TRBD2
CASSPIGAGVYYEQYF
TGTGCCAGCAGCCCTATCGGAGCGGGAGTGTATTACGAGCAGTACTTC
>TRBJ1-5|TRBV5-5|NA|NA
CASSREAGSNQPQHF
TGTGCCAGCAGCCGGGAGGCAGGTAGCAATCAGCCCCAGCATTTT
>TRBJ1-4|TRBV28|few|NA
CASSPPPREREKLFF
TGTGCCAGCAGCCCTCCCCCACGGGAGAGAGAAAAACTGTTTTTT